These T cell receptor beta chains were read from a single sample in a study of untreated major depressive disorder. The repertoire was sequenced with immunoSEQ multiplex PCR; TCRdb's copy has only in-frame clones and lacks some. The table records 20,000 or so clones, approximately 87% of them present only once. Source material: CD4+ T cells from PBMCs. These receptors were obtained from a woman aged 25 to 39 in good health. CDR3s include the opening cysteine and the closing phenylalanine or tryptophan. A D gene is named only where the DNA matches it firmly. Clone size, where shown, is once, few, many, or a class for clones that have expanded.

CDR3nt: TGTGCCAGTAGTGTCGCTAGCGGGGCTTACGAGCAGTACTTC
CDR3aa: CASSVASGAYEQYF
d_gene: TRBD2
j_gene: TRBJ2-7
v_gene: TRBV19
abundance: -

CDR3nt: TGCGCCAGCACGCATACAGGGACCTACGAGCAGTACTTC
CDR3aa: CASTHTGTYEQYF
d_gene: -
j_gene: TRBJ2-7
v_gene: TRBV5-1
abundance: -

CDR3nt: TGTGCCAGCAGCATTACTAGCGGGAGGGTCAATGAGCAGTTCTTC
CDR3aa: CASSITSGRVNEQFF
d_gene: TRBD2
j_gene: TRBJ2-1
v_gene: TRBV7-9
abundance: -

CDR3nt: TGTGCCAGCAGCTTACGACAGGGGGCGACCTACGAGCAGTACTTC
CDR3aa: CASSLRQGATYEQYF
d_gene: TRBD1
j_gene: TRBJ2-7
v_gene: TRBV7-8
abundance: -

CDR3nt: TGTGCCAGCAGTTACTCGGTCCCGACCTACGAGCAGTACTTC
CDR3aa: CASSYSVPTYEQYF
d_gene: -
j_gene: TRBJ2-7
v_gene: TRBV6-5
abundance: -

CDR3nt: TGCAGCGTTGGAAGCGGGAGTGTAAACGAGCAGTACTTC
CDR3aa: CSVGSGSVNEQYF
d_gene: TRBD2
j_gene: TRBJ2-7
v_gene: TRBV29-1
abundance: -

CDR3nt: TGTGCCAGCAATCGGGGGAGTACCAATGAGCAGTTCTTC
CDR3aa: CASNRGSTNEQFF
d_gene: -
j_gene: TRBJ2-1
v_gene: TRBV27
abundance: -

CDR3nt: TGTGCCAGCAGCCCTCGGGGCCAGGGGGAAGGCGCTGGCTACACCTTC
CDR3aa: CASSPRGQGEGAGYTF
d_gene: TRBD1
j_gene: TRBJ1-2
v_gene: TRBV7-9
abundance: few

CDR3nt: TGTGCCAGCAGTGAAGCCCCTTCTGTAGGCGGGGAGCTGTTTTTT
CDR3aa: CASSEAPSVGGELFF
d_gene: -
j_gene: TRBJ2-2
v_gene: TRBV2
abundance: -

CDR3nt: TGTGCCAGCAGCTCCACGGGACTAGCGATCGAGCAGTACTTC
CDR3aa: CASSSTGLAIEQYF
d_gene: TRBD2
j_gene: TRBJ2-7
v_gene: TRBV11-2
abundance: -

CDR3nt: TGTGCCAGCAGCAGGAACCACGAGCAGTACTTC
CDR3aa: CASSRNHEQYF
d_gene: -
j_gene: TRBJ2-7
v_gene: TRBV5-4
abundance: -

CDR3nt: TGTGCCAGCAGGCATCCCAGGGCTAGCCTTATCTACGAGCAGTACTTC
CDR3aa: CASRHPRASLIYEQYF
d_gene: -
j_gene: TRBJ2-7
v_gene: TRBV28
abundance: -

CDR3nt: TGTGCCATCAGTGAGTCAAGCGGCACAGATACGCAGTATTTT
CDR3aa: CAISESSGTDTQYF
d_gene: -
j_gene: TRBJ2-3
v_gene: TRBV10-3
abundance: -

CDR3nt: TGTGCCAGCAGGGAATCGACAGTGATGAACACTGAAGCTTTCTTT
CDR3aa: CASRESTVMNTEAFF
d_gene: -
j_gene: TRBJ1-1
v_gene: TRBV6-5
abundance: -

CDR3nt: TGTGCCAGCAGCTTTACAGGAGATGAAAAACTGTTTTTT
CDR3aa: CASSFTGDEKLFF
d_gene: -
j_gene: TRBJ1-4
v_gene: TRBV11-1
abundance: once

CDR3nt: TGTGCCAGCAGCCAAGAGGTTCGGACGGCCTCCTACAATGAGCAGTTCTTC
CDR3aa: CASSQEVRTASYNEQFF
d_gene: -
j_gene: TRBJ2-1
v_gene: TRBV4-2
abundance: -

CDR3nt: TGCAGCGTTGAATTGCAGGGGGATACTGAAGCTTTCTTT
CDR3aa: CSVELQGDTEAFF
d_gene: TRBD1
j_gene: TRBJ1-1
v_gene: TRBV29-1
abundance: -

CDR3nt: TGTGCCAGCAGCTTTGGAGTAACAGGGGTCCAGTACTTC
CDR3aa: CASSFGVTGVQYF
d_gene: TRBD1
j_gene: TRBJ2-7
v_gene: TRBV11-2
abundance: -

CDR3nt: TGCGCCAGCAGCCCGACAGGGGTCGGGGAGCTGTTTTTT
CDR3aa: CASSPTGVGELFF
d_gene: TRBD1
j_gene: TRBJ2-2
v_gene: TRBV5-1
abundance: -

CDR3nt: TGTGCCAGCAGTCCACCCTTCGGACTAGCGGGATTTAAGCAGTTCTTC
CDR3aa: CASSPPFGLAGFKQFF
d_gene: TRBD2
j_gene: TRBJ2-1
v_gene: TRBV27
abundance: -

CDR3nt: TGTGCCAGCAGTTCATCGGGACTAGTCGGACCCACAGATACGCAGTATTTT
CDR3aa: CASSSSGLVGPTDTQYF
d_gene: TRBD2
j_gene: TRBJ2-3
v_gene: TRBV28
abundance: -

CDR3nt: TGTGCCAGCAGCTTAGACAGGAACACTGAAGCTTTCTTT
CDR3aa: CASSLDRNTEAFF
d_gene: -
j_gene: TRBJ1-1
v_gene: TRBV7-2
abundance: -

CDR3nt: TGTGCCAGCAGCCCAGGGCCTCAGGAGGAGCAGTACTTC
CDR3aa: CASSPGPQEEQYF
d_gene: -
j_gene: TRBJ2-7
v_gene: TRBV9
abundance: -

CDR3nt: TGTGCCAGCTCAAACCCACTTAACAGGGGACTCTCTGGAAACACCATATATTTT
CDR3aa: CASSNPLNRGLSGNTIYF
d_gene: TRBD1
j_gene: TRBJ1-3
v_gene: TRBV18
abundance: -

CDR3nt: TGTGCCAGCAGCGTGCACAGGTCTGGCGGCTACACCTTC
CDR3aa: CASSVHRSGGYTF
d_gene: -
j_gene: TRBJ1-2
v_gene: TRBV9
abundance: -

CDR3nt: TGTGCCACCAGCAGAGGTCTAGCGGGAAAGGGCGAGCAGTACTTC
CDR3aa: CATSRGLAGKGEQYF
d_gene: TRBD2
j_gene: TRBJ2-7
v_gene: TRBV15
abundance: -

CDR3nt: TGTGCCAGTAGGCAGGGGGCGGTCGGCGTTCAGCCCCAGCATTTT
CDR3aa: CASRQGAVGVQPQHF
d_gene: TRBD1
j_gene: TRBJ1-5
v_gene: TRBV19
abundance: once

CDR3nt: TGCGCCAGCAGCAGGGGACTAGCGACAGATACGCAGTATTTT
CDR3aa: CASSRGLATDTQYF
d_gene: TRBD2
j_gene: TRBJ2-3
v_gene: TRBV5-1
abundance: few

CDR3nt: TGTGCCAGCAGTGGGGGGGGGACAGGGTACACAGATACGCAGTATTTT
CDR3aa: CASSGGGTGYTDTQYF
d_gene: TRBD1
j_gene: TRBJ2-3
v_gene: TRBV6-1
abundance: -

CDR3nt: TGTGCCAGCAGTTACATGAGGGGCCCGAATGAAAAACTGTTTTTT
CDR3aa: CASSYMRGPNEKLFF
d_gene: -
j_gene: TRBJ1-4
v_gene: TRBV6-6
abundance: -

CDR3nt: TGCGCCAGCAGCTTGGACGTCAACCCCACAGATACGCAGTATTTT
CDR3aa: CASSLDVNPTDTQYF
d_gene: -
j_gene: TRBJ2-3
v_gene: TRBV5-1
abundance: -

CDR3nt: TGTGCCAGCAGTGATATCGGGGCAAATTCACCCCTCCACTTT
CDR3aa: CASSDIGANSPLHF
d_gene: -
j_gene: TRBJ1-6
v_gene: TRBV25-1
abundance: -

CDR3nt: TGTGCCAGCAGCCAAGATCCGGACCGGAGCAATCAGCCCCAGCATTTT
CDR3aa: CASSQDPDRSNQPQHF
d_gene: -
j_gene: TRBJ1-5
v_gene: TRBV4-2
abundance: -

CDR3nt: TGTGCCAGCAGTTACGACGGTAGCTCCTACAATGAGCAGTTCTTC
CDR3aa: CASSYDGSSYNEQFF
d_gene: -
j_gene: TRBJ2-1
v_gene: TRBV6-5
abundance: -

CDR3nt: TGTGCCAGCAGCCTACTAGCTAGGTACGAGCAGTACTTC
CDR3aa: CASSLLARYEQYF
d_gene: -
j_gene: TRBJ2-7
v_gene: TRBV7-2
abundance: -

CDR3nt: TGCGCCAGCAGCCAACGGGACAGGGGACCCTACGAGCAGTACTTC
CDR3aa: CASSQRDRGPYEQYF
d_gene: TRBD1
j_gene: TRBJ2-7
v_gene: TRBV4-1
abundance: -

CDR3nt: TGCAGTGCAGCCCCCGGGTTAGAGCAGTACTTC
CDR3aa: CSAAPGLEQYF
d_gene: -
j_gene: TRBJ2-7
v_gene: TRBV20-1
abundance: -

CDR3nt: TGTGCCAGCAGCTGGCGGCACAACACTGAAGCTTTCTTT
CDR3aa: CASSWRHNTEAFF
d_gene: -
j_gene: TRBJ1-1
v_gene: TRBV5-8
abundance: -

CDR3nt: TGTGCCAGCAGCTCTGTCCGGGTGGGTGTGCAGTTCTTC
CDR3aa: CASSSVRVGVQFF
d_gene: -
j_gene: TRBJ2-1
v_gene: TRBV7-2
abundance: -

CDR3nt: TGTGCCTGGAGTCGACAGGTCAATGAGCAGTTCTTC
CDR3aa: CAWSRQVNEQFF
d_gene: -
j_gene: TRBJ2-1
v_gene: TRBV30
abundance: -

CDR3nt: TGTGCCAGTAGTATAGATACGACAGGGTTGCAGCCCCAGCATTTT
CDR3aa: CASSIDTTGLQPQHF
d_gene: TRBD1
j_gene: TRBJ1-5
v_gene: TRBV19
abundance: -

CDR3nt: TGTGCCAGCTCGGACAAAGACAGGAAAATATACAATGAGCAGTTCTTC
CDR3aa: CASSDKDRKIYNEQFF
d_gene: -
j_gene: TRBJ2-1
v_gene: TRBV7-3
abundance: -

CDR3nt: TGTGCCAGCAACAGGGACAGGGGACTCTACGAGCAGTACTTC
CDR3aa: CASNRDRGLYEQYF
d_gene: TRBD1
j_gene: TRBJ2-7
v_gene: TRBV6-1
abundance: once

CDR3nt: TGCACCAGCAGCCAAGATGGGACCTTTAGCGGGACCTGCGGCGGGGAGCTGTTTTTT
CDR3aa: CTSSQDGTFSGTCGGELFF
d_gene: -
j_gene: TRBJ2-2
v_gene: TRBV1
abundance: -

CDR3nt: TGTGCCAGCAGCCCCTCACGGGGGTTCGGGAACACCATATATTTT
CDR3aa: CASSPSRGFGNTIYF
d_gene: -
j_gene: TRBJ1-3
v_gene: TRBV11-2
abundance: -

CDR3nt: TGTGCCAGCAGCCAGGACAGGGTTAGCAATGAGCAGTTCTTC
CDR3aa: CASSQDRVSNEQFF
d_gene: TRBD1
j_gene: TRBJ2-1
v_gene: TRBV4-2
abundance: -

CDR3nt: TGCAGCGTTGAAAATGGGTGGCAAGCGGGGACCAGAGAGACCCAGTACTTC
CDR3aa: CSVENGWQAGTRETQYF
d_gene: TRBD2
j_gene: TRBJ2-5
v_gene: TRBV29-1
abundance: -

CDR3nt: TGTGCCAGCAGGGACCCAGGGTCCGAGCAGTACTTC
CDR3aa: CASRDPGSEQYF
d_gene: -
j_gene: TRBJ2-7
v_gene: TRBV27
abundance: -

CDR3nt: TGTGCCAGCAGCTTGGTTGACATAAGGGAGCAGTACTTC
CDR3aa: CASSLVDIREQYF
d_gene: -
j_gene: TRBJ2-7
v_gene: TRBV5-4
abundance: -

CDR3nt: TGTGCCAGCAGCCCCCTTGGCATCACAGATACGCAGTATTTT
CDR3aa: CASSPLGITDTQYF
d_gene: -
j_gene: TRBJ2-3
v_gene: TRBV4-2
abundance: -

CDR3nt: TGTGCCAGCAGTCGAATTGCCGGGGCTCAAGAGACCCAGTACTTC
CDR3aa: CASSRIAGAQETQYF
d_gene: -
j_gene: TRBJ2-5
v_gene: TRBV5-4
abundance: -

CDR3nt: TGTGCCAGCAGCTTGGGGGTAGGGGTACAAGAGACCCAGTACTTC
CDR3aa: CASSLGVGVQETQYF
d_gene: -
j_gene: TRBJ2-5
v_gene: TRBV5-4
abundance: -

CDR3nt: TGTGCCAGCAGTCGTGATGGCTACGAGCAGTACTTC
CDR3aa: CASSRDGYEQYF
d_gene: -
j_gene: TRBJ2-7
v_gene: TRBV7-9
abundance: -